This T cell receptor beta chain was profiled in a study of T cell changes during pregnancy in multiple sclerosis. V was shortened by 2 bases and J by 0 bases, with 2 bases between the two germline ends. The CDR3 length is 11 residues. Germline CDR1 DFQATT, CDR2 SNEGSKA (reference sequence). Generated by immunoSEQ multiplex PCR, the TCRdb table keeps only in-frame clones and is missing some. This sample has 40,000 to 55,000 clones, with about nine tenths found just once. This clone has a handful of counts. The rearrangement links TRBV20-1 to TRBJ2-7; D gene ambiguous. This specimen consisted of CD4+ T cells from peripheral blood mononuclear cells, obtained after pregnancy. The source of this sequence is a female donor in good health, enrolled as a control in a pregnancy study. CDR3 in amino acids: CSARYSYEQYF. CDR3 in DNA: TGCAGTGCTAGATACTCCTACGAGCAGTACTTC.